A single sample is the source of the 23 T cell receptor beta chains below, sequenced in a study of T cells after yellow fever vaccination. TCRdb reprocessed the 5' RACE reads via MiXCR and lists one record per CDR3 protein. The sample carries 250,000 or so distinct CDR3 sequences, around 3.5% recorded once. The sequenced sample was PBMCs, obtained 15 days after the yellow fever booster vaccination. The receptors shown here come from a man aged 18 to 30 who received the YFV17D yellow fever vaccine.

This clonotype appeared many times. The CDR3 DNA is TGTGCCAGCACTCTCGGGAACACTGAAGCTTTCTTT. Translated: CASTLGNTEAFF. The V call is TRBV12-3 or TRBV12-4, the J call TRBJ1-1; D is ambiguous. The ends were cut back, 7 bases at V and 1 base at J, with 7 bases in the middle. This CDR3 comprises 12 residues.

This clonotype came up many times. This rearrangement joins TRBV9 to TRBJ2-1, with TRBD2 matching over 13 bases. Germline V gene sequence: CDR1 SGDLS, CDR2 YYNGEE. V dropped 4 bases and J dropped 9; count of bases not matched to a gene: 10. The CDR3 consists of 16 residues. The DNA of the CDR3 is TGTGCCAGCAGCCCGAGGACTAGCGGGGGCCTTGGTGAGCAGTTCTTC. Translated: CASSPRTSGGLGEQFF.

This clonotype was recorded at least ten times. The chain recombines TRBV7-2 with TRBJ2-7, with D perhaps TRBD2 (5 bases). Germline V lookup: CDR1 SGHTA, CDR2 FQGNSA. Trimming left V 2 bases short and J 4 bases short, with 9 bases between. CDR3 length: 13 amino acids. The chain's CDR3 is CASSLLRGYEQYF. In nucleotides, the CDR3 is TGTGCCAGCAGCTTACTTCGAGGGTACGAGCAGTACTTC.

This clonotype was seen repeatedly, ten times or more. V usage is TRBV7-9 and J usage is TRBJ1-1; unclear D gene. Trimming stripped 5 bases from V and 7 bases from J, with 17 bases between. This CDR3 region has 14 residues. Germline lookup yields CDR1 SEHNR and CDR2 FQNEAQ (reference sequence). The CDR3 DNA reads as TGTGCCAGCAGCGCCCGGGAGAGTGCCCTTGAAGCTTTCTTT. Translated: CASSARESALEAFF.

This clonotype showed up many times. The V gene is TRBV7-9, the J gene TRBJ2-1, with TRBD1 matching over 8 bases. Germline V gene sequence: CDR1 SEHNR, CDR2 FQNEAQ (reference sequence). CDR3 length: 13 amino acids. The junction had 9 bases not matched to a gene; V was cut back by 5 bases and J by 12 bases. Here the CDR3 reads CASSPTTGVGQFF. CDR3 nucleotide sequence: TGTGCCAGCAGCCCAACGACAGGGGTGGGGCAGTTCTTC. Complete variable domain (other parts from reference TRBV7-9 and TRBJ2-1): DTGVSQNPRHKITKRGQNVTFRCDPISEHNRLYWYRQTLGQGPEFLTYFQNEAQLEKSRLLSDRFSAERPKGSFSTLEIQRTEQGDSAMYLCASSPTTGVGQFFGPGTRLTVL.

In this sample, this clonotype turned up many times. The chain uses TRBV7-2 and TRBJ2-3, with D possibly matching TRBD2 (5 bases). Germline assignment: CDR1 SGHTA and CDR2 FQGNSA. The length of the CDR3 is 15 residues. Deletions cut 1 base from V and 4 bases from J, with 12 bases between. Here the CDR3 reads CASSLVGGGADTQYF. The CDR3 DNA follows: TGTGCCAGCAGCTTAGTGGGCGGAGGTGCAGATACGCAGTATTTT.

In its sample, this clonotype was seen many times. This clone may be a read error of a much larger clone one base away. The rearrangement links TRBV20-1 to TRBJ1-2, with 8 nucleotides matching TRBD1. Germline assignment: CDR1 DFQATT and CDR2 SNEGSKA (reference sequence). This CDR3 has 13 amino acids. CDR3 sequence reads: CSAGDRTGNGYTF. CDR3 sequence (DNA): TGCAGTGCTGGAGACAGGACAGGGAACGGCTACACCTTC.

This clonotype was recorded many times. An end of the junction differs from the germline gene, which may be a read error. The chain is built from TRBV7-2 and TRBJ1-2; a weak D match, TRBD1 (5 bases). CDR1 and CDR2 from the germline V gene are SGHTA and FQGNSA. CDR3 size: 15 residues. The CDR3 reads CASSLNLRGNDGYTF. The CDR3, as DNA: TGTGCCAGCAGCTTGAATCTGAGGGGTAACGATGGCTACACCTTC.

This clonotype was counted ten times or more. The chain employs TRBV7-2 and TRBJ1-1; D not resolved. The CDR3 has 14 amino acids. From germline, CDR1 is SGHTA and CDR2 FQGNSA. V dropped 3 bases and J dropped 2 bases, with 10 bases sitting between them. CDR3 DNA: TGTGCCAGCAGCTTCGAGTGGAGCAACACTGAAGCTTTCTTT. This translates into CASSFEWSNTEAFF.

The sample holds many counts of this clonotype. This rearrangement joins TRBV6-6 to TRBJ1-4; 9 nucleotides line up with TRBD1. Trimming cost V 3 bases and J 8 bases; bases outside gene matches: 4. The germline CDR1 and CDR2 sequences are MNHNY and SVGAGI (reference sequence). The CDR3 spans 14 residues. The CDR3 loop reads CASSYTGGAEKLFF. The CDR3 DNA reads TGTGCCAGCAGTTATACAGGGGGCGCGGAAAAACTGTTTTTT.

This clonotype was seen a handful of times. V usage is TRBV5-4 and J usage is TRBJ1-6; 10 nucleotides line up with TRBD1. V shed 6 bases and J 9 bases; nucleotides not matched to a gene: 12. The CDR3 consists of 16 residues. Germline lookup yields CDR1 SGHNT and CDR2 YYREEE (reference sequence). In DNA, the CDR3 is TGTGCCAGCACCTCCGGTGAAGGACAGGGGGTTTCACCCCTCCACTTT. Translation: CASTSGEGQGVSPLHF.

This clonotype showed up just once. This chain links TRBV20-1 with TRBJ1-5; D gene uncertain. The germline CDR1 and CDR2 sequences are DFQATT and SNEGSKA (reference sequence). V dropped 5 bases and J dropped 4 bases, with 18 bases sitting between them. The CDR3 is 15 amino acids. The CDR3 reads CSAADTNRGNQPQHF. The CDR3 nucleotides are TGCAGTGCTGCAGACACGAACCGAGGGAATCAGCCCCAGCATTTT.

There are many counts of this clonotype. V usage is TRBV7-6 and J usage is TRBJ2-5; the D gene is possibly TRBD1 (5 bases). CDR1 and CDR2 (germline): SGHVS, FNYEAQ. Trimming shortened V by 4 bases and J by 2 bases, and 17 bases separated the two germline ends. The CDR3 has 16 amino acids. This CDR3 reads CASSSRIWGTQETQYF. The CDR3 DNA is TGTGCCAGCAGCTCCCGGATCTGGGGCACACAAGAGACCCAGTACTTC.

This clonotype was observed many times. The rearrangement links TRBV24-1 to TRBJ2-1, with 7 bases identical to TRBD1. Trimming at V came to 8 bases and at J to 10 bases, leaving 7 bases not matched to a gene. From germline, CDR1 is KGHDR and CDR2 SFDVKD. The CDR3 sequence is 12 residues long. CDR3 region: CATIPTRGEQFF. The CDR3 nucleotides read TGTGCCACCATCCCGACCAGGGGGGAGCAGTTCTTC.

This clonotype occurred many times. V is TRBV7-2 and J is TRBJ2-5; D gene ambiguous. Trimming took 5 bases from V and 1 from J, leaving 5 bases between them. Germline CDR1 and CDR2: SGHTA and FQGNSA. CDR3 length: 12 residues. The CDR3, as DNA: TGTGCCAGCAGCGCGGTCCAAGAGACCCAGTACTTC. Amino acid sequence: CASSAVQETQYF.

This clonotype was detected ten times or more. The CDR3 DNA follows: TGTGCCAGCAGTGGACAGGGGGTCACAGATACGCAGTATTTT. As protein: CASSGQGVTDTQYF. The J gene is TRBJ2-3, the V gene TRBV28, with 10 bases that match TRBD1. CDR3 length: 14 amino acids. Germline CDR1 MDHEN, CDR2 SYDVKM. The V gene end was trimmed by 5 bases and the J gene end by 2 bases; junction bases not matched to a gene: 1.

This clonotype was observed many times. This rearrangement joins TRBV6-1 to TRBJ1-1; D is uncertain. V was shortened by 4 bases and J by 4 bases, with 10 bases between the two germline ends. The CDR3 consists of 13 residues. Germline V gives CDR1 MNHNS, CDR2 SASEGT. The CDR3 region has the DNA TGTGCCAGCAGTGTAACCCCGGGCACTGAAGCTTTCTTT. Its protein is CASSVTPGTEAFF.

The J gene is TRBJ1-2, the V gene TRBV3-1; no definite D call. Germline CDR1 is LGHDT and CDR2 is YNNKEL (reference sequence). This CDR3 is built from 17 residues. The V end was cut by 0 bases, the J end by 4 bases, with 18 bases between. CDR3 nucleotides: TGTGCCAGCAGCCAAGATCTTTCGGCGGGGATCCCCTATGGCTACACCTTC. Translated: CASSQDLSAGIPYGYTF.

This clonotype was detected a few times. The chain joins TRBV20-1 to TRBJ1-1, with D possibly being TRBD1 (5 bases). This CDR3 has 14 residues. The V and J ends lost 1 base and 7 bases respectively, with 16 bases between them. Germline V gene lookup returns CDR1 DFQATT and CDR2 SNEGSKA (reference sequence). CDR3 loop: CSARALKFGGEAFF. The CDR3 DNA is TGCAGTGCTAGAGCTTTAAAGTTTGGGGGTGAAGCTTTCTTT.

This clonotype was found many times. This chain uses TRBV20-1 with TRBJ2-5; D perhaps matches TRBD2 (5 bases). The CDR3 spans 14 residues. Germline assignment: CDR1 DFQATT and CDR2 SNEGSKA (reference sequence). V lost 1 base and J lost 7, with 16 bases in between. CDR3 loop: CSARAADAPGTQYF. The CDR3 bases are TGCAGTGCTAGAGCAGCGGACGCGCCCGGGACCCAGTACTTC.

This clonotype was observed at least ten times. J is TRBJ1-4 and V is TRBV15; D remains unclear. Between the trimmed V and J ends, which lost 5 bases and 4 bases, there was a span of 11 bases. Per the germline V gene, CDR1 is LNHNV and CDR2 is YYDKDF (reference sequence). This CDR3 contains 14 residues. CDR3 amino acids: CATSLLTLNEKLFF. The CDR3 DNA follows: TGTGCCACCAGCCTCCTAACACTTAATGAAAAACTGTTTTTT.

The chain combines TRBV6-5 with TRBJ2-1; 12 nucleotides align to TRBD2. Losses at the gene ends were 8 bases for V and 7 bases for J; bases not matched to a gene: 12. The germline V gene has CDR1 MNHEY and CDR2 SVGAGI. CDR3 size: 16 residues. The DNA of the CDR3 is TGTGCCAGCGTGAGACTAGCGGGGGCGAGGGGTAATGAGCAGTTCTTC. This encodes CASVRLAGARGNEQFF.

The table lists this clonotype with many counts. The V call is TRBV5-1, the J call TRBJ2-5, with D unclear. Germline CDR1 is SGHRS and CDR2 is YFSETQ. The V gene lost 4 bases and the J gene lost 7 bases, with 17 bases spanning the gap. This CDR3 contains 14 residues. The CDR3 here is CASSPRAARSTQYF. CDR3 coding DNA: TGCGCCAGCAGCCCTAGGGCCGCGCGTTCGACCCAGTACTTC. The whole variable domain, remainder taken from reference TRBV5-1 and TRBJ2-5, is KAGVTQTPRYLIKTRGQQVTLSCSPISGHRSVSWYQQTPGQGLQFLFEYFSETQRNKGNFPGRFSGRQFSNSRSEMNVSTLELGDSALYLCASSPRAARSTQYFGPGTRLLVL.